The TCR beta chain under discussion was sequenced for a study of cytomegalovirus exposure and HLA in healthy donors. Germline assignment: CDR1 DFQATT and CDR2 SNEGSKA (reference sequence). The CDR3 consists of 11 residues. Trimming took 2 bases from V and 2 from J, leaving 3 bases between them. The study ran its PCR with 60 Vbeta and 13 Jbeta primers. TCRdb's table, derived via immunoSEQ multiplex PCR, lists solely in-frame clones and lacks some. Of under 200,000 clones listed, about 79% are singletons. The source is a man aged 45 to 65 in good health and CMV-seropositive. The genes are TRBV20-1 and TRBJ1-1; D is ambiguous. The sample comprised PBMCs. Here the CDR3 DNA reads TGCAGTGCTAGAATAAACACTGAAGCTTTCTTT. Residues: CSARINTEAFF.